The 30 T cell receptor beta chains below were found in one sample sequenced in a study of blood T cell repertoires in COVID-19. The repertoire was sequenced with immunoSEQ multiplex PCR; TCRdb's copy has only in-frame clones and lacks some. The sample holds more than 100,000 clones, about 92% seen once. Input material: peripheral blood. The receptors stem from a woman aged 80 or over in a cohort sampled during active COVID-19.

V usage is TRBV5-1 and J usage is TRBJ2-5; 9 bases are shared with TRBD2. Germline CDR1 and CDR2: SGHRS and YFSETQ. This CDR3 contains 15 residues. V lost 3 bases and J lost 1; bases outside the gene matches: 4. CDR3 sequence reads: CASSSRLAAQETQYF. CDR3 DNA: TGCGCCAGCAGCTCCAGACTAGCGGCCCAAGAGACCCAGTACTTC.

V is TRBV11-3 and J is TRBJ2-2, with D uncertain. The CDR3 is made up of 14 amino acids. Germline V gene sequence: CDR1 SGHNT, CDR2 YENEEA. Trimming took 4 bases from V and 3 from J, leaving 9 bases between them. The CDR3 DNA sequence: TGTGCCAGCAGCTCCCAGGCAGACACCGGGGAGCTGTTTTTT. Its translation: CASSSQADTGELFF. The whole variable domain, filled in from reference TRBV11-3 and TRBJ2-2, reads EAGVVQSPRYKIIEKKQPVAFWCNPISGHNTLYWYLQNLGQGPELLIRYENEEAVDDSQLPKDRFSAERLKGVDSTLKIQPAELGDSAVYLCASSSQADTGELFFGEGSRLTVL.

The CDR3, as DNA: TGTGCCAGCAGGGTGGACACCGTCTATGGCTACACCTTC. Translation gives CASRVDTVYGYTF. The chain uses TRBV2 and TRBJ1-2; D may be TRBD1 (5 bases). V was clipped by 6 bases and J by 4 bases, with 12 bases between them. In germline, CDR1 is SNHLY, CDR2 FYNNEI. CDR3 size: 13 residues.

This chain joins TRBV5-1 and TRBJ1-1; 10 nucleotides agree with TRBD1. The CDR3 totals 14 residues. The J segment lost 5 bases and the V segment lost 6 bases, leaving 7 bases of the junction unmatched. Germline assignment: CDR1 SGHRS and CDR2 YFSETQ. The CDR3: CASNRQGARTEAFF. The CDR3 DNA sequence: TGCGCCAGCAACAGACAGGGGGCCCGAACTGAAGCTTTCTTT.

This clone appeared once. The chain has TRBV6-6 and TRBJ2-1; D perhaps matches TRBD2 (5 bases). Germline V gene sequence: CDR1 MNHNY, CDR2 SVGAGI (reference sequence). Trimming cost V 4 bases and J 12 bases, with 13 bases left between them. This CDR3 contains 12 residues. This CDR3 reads CASSSDLYGQFF. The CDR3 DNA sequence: TGTGCCAGCAGTTCGGACTTGTATGGGCAGTTCTTC.

This chain's CDR3 is CASSIGPFQGGIEQYF. The CDR3 DNA sequence: TGTGCCAGCAGCATCGGCCCTTTTCAGGGGGGAATTGAGCAGTACTTC. The chain employs TRBV21-1 and TRBJ2-7; the table's D gene call, TRBD1, was not cross checked with the DNA. TRBV21-1 is a pseudogene. CDR3 length: 16 amino acids.

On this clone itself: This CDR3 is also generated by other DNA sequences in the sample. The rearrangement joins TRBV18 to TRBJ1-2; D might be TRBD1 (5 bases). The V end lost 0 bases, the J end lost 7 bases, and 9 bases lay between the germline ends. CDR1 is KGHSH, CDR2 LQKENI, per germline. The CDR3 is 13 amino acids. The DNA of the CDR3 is TGTGCCAGCTCACCACCGGGGCAGGTTGGCTACACCTTC. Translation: CASSPPGQVGYTF.

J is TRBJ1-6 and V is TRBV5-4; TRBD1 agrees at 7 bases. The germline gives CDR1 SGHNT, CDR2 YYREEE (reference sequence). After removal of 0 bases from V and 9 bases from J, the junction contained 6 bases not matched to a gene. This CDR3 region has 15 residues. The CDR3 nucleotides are TGTGCCAGCAGCTTGGGGGGGACAGACCCTTCACCCCTCCACTTT. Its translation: CASSLGGTDPSPLHF.

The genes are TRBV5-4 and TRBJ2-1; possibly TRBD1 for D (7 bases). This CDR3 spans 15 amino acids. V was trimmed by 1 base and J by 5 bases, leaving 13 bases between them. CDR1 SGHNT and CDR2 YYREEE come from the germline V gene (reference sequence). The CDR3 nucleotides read TGTGCCAGCAGCTTGCTCGGCAGGGGGGACAATGAGCAGTTCTTC. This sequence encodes CASSLLGRGDNEQFF. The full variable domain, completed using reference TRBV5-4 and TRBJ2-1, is ETGVTQSPTHLIKTRGQQVTLRCSSQSGHNTVSWYQQALGQGPQFIFQYYREEENGRGNFPPRFSGLQFPNYSSELNVNALELDDSALYLCASSLLGRGDNEQFFGPGTRLTVL.

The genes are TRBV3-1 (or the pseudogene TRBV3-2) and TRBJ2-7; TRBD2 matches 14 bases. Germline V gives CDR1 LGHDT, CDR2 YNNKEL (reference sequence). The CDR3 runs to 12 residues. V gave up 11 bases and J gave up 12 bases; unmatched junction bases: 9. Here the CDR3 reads CAVGTSGGRRYF. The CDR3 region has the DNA TGTGCCGTCGGGACTAGCGGGGGTAGGCGGTACTTC.

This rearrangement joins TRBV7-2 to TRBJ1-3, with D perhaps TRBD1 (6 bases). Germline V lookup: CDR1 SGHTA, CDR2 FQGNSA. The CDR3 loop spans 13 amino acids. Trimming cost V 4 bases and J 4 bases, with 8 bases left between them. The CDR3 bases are TGTGCCAGCAGCTACGGACAGGGAAACACCATATATTTT. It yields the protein CASSYGQGNTIYF.

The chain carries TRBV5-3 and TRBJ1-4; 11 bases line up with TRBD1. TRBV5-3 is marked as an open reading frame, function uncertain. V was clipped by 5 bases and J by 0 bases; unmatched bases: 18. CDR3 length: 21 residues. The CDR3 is CARRLTKGQGARYATNEKLFF. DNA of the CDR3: TGTGCCAGAAGACTCACAAAAGGACAGGGGGCTAGGTATGCAACTAATGAAAAACTGTTTTTT.

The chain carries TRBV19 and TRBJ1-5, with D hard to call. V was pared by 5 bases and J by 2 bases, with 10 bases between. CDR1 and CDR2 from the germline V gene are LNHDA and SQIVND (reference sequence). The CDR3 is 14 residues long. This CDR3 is CASSPIIGNQPQHF. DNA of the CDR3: TGTGCCAGTAGTCCGATAATAGGCAATCAGCCCCAGCATTTT.

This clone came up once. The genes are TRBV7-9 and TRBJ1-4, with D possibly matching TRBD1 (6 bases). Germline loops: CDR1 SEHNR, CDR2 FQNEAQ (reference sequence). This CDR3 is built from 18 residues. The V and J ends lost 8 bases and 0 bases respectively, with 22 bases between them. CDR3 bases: TGTGCCAGCGGGGGGGGACACAAGACTCTTACAACTAATGAAAAACTGTTTTTT. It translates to CASGGGHKTLTTNEKLFF.

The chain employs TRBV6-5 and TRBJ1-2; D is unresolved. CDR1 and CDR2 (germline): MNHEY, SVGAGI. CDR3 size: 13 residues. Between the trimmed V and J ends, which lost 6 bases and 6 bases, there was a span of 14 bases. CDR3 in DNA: TGTGCCAGCAGCCCCCGGGCGAGGGATGGCTACACCTTC. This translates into CASSPRARDGYTF.

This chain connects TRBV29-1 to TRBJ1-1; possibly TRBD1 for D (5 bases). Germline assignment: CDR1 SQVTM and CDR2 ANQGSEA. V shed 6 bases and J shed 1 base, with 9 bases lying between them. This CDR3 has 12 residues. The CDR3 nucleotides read TGCAGCGTGCCCGGGGGGAACACTGAAGCTTTCTTT. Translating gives CSVPGGNTEAFF.

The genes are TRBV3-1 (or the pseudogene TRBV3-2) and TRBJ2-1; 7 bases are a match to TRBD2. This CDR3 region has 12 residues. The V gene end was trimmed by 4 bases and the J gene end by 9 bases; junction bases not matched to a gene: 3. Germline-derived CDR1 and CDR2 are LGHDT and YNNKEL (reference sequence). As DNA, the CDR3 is TGTGCCAGCAGCCGTGGCGGGGGTGAGCAGTTCTTC. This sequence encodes CASSRGGGEQFF.

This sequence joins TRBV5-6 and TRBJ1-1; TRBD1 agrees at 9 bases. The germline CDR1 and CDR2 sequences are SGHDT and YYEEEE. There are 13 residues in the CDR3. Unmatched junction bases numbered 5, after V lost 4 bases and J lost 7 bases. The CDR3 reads CASSQTGGNEAFF. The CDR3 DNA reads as TGTGCCAGCAGCCAAACAGGGGGCAATGAAGCTTTCTTT.

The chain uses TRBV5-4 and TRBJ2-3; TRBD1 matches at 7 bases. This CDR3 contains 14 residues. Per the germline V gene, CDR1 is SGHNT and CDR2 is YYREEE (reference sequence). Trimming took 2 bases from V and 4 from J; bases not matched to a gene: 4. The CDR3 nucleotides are TGTGCCAGCAGCTTTGAGGGGGCCCCAGATACGCAGTATTTT. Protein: CASSFEGAPDTQYF.

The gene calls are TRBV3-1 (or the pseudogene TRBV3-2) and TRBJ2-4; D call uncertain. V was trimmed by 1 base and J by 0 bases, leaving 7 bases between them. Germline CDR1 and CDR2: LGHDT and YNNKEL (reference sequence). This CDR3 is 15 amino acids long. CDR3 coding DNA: TGTGCCAGCAGCCAAGCCCCGTTAGCCAAAAACATTCAGTACTTC. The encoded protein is CASSQAPLAKNIQYF.

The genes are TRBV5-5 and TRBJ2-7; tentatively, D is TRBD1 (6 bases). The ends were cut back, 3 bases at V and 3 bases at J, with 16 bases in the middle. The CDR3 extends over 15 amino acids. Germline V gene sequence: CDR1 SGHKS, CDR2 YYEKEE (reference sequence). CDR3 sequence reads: CASSWEPGENYEQYF. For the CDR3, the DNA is TGTGCCAGCAGCTGGGAGCCAGGGGAAAACTACGAGCAGTACTTC.

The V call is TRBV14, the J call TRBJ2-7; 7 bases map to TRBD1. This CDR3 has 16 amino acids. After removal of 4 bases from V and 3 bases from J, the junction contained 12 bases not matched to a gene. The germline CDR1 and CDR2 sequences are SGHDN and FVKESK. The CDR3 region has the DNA TGTGCCAGCAGCCTGAGCCCCAGGACAGGTAACTACGAGCAGTACTTC. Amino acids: CASSLSPRTGNYEQYF.

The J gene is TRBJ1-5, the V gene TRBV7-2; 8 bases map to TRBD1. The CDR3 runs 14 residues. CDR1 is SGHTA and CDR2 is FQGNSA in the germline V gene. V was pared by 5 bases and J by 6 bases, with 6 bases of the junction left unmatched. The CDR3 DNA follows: TGTGCCAGCAGCGAGGACAGGGCACGTCAGCCCCAGCATTTT. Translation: CASSEDRARQPQHF.

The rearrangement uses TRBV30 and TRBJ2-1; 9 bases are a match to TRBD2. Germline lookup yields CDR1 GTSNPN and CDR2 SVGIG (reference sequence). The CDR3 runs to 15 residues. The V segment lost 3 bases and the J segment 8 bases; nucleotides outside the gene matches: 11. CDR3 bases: TGTGCCTGGAGGGGCGGGGGGGCCGTTTCCCATGAGCAGTTCTTC. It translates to CAWRGGGAVSHEQFF.

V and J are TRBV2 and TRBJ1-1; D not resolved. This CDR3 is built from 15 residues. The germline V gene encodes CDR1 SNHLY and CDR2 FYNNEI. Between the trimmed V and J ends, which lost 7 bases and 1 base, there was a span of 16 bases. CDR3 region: CASTSVVFQNTEAFF. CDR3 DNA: TGTGCCAGCACCTCGGTGGTCTTTCAGAACACTGAAGCTTTCTTT.

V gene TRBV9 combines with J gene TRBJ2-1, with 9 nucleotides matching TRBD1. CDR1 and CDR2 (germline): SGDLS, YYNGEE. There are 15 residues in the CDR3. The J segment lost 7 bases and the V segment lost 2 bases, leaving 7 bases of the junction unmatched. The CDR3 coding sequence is TGTGCCAGCAGCGTCCTGACAGGGGGGATTAATGAGCAGTTCTTC. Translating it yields CASSVLTGGINEQFF.

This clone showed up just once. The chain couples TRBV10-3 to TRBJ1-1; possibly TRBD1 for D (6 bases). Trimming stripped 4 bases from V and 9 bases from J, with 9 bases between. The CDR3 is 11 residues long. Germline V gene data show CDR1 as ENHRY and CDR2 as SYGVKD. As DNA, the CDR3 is TGTGCCATCAGTGTGGGGGCCCAAGCTTTCTTT. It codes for CAISVGAQAFF.

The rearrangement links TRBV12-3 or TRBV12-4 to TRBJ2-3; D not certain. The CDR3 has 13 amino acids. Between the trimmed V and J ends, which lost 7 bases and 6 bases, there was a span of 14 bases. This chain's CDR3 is CASTPRERDTQYF. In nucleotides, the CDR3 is TGTGCCAGCACCCCCCGTGAGAGGGATACGCAGTATTTT.

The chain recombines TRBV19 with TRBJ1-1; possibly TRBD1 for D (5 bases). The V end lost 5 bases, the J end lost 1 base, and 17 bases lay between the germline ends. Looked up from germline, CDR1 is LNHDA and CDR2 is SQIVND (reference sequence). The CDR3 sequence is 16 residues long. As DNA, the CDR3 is TGTGCCAGTAGTTCTCACGGCCGCGGACAGAACACTGAAGCTTTCTTT. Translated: CASSSHGRGQNTEAFF.

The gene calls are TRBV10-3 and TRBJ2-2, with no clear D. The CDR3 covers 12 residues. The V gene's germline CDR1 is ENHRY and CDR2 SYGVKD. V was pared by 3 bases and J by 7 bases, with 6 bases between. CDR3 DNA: TGTGCCATCAGTGACAGCGTCGGGGAGCTGTTTTTT. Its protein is CAISDSVGELFF.